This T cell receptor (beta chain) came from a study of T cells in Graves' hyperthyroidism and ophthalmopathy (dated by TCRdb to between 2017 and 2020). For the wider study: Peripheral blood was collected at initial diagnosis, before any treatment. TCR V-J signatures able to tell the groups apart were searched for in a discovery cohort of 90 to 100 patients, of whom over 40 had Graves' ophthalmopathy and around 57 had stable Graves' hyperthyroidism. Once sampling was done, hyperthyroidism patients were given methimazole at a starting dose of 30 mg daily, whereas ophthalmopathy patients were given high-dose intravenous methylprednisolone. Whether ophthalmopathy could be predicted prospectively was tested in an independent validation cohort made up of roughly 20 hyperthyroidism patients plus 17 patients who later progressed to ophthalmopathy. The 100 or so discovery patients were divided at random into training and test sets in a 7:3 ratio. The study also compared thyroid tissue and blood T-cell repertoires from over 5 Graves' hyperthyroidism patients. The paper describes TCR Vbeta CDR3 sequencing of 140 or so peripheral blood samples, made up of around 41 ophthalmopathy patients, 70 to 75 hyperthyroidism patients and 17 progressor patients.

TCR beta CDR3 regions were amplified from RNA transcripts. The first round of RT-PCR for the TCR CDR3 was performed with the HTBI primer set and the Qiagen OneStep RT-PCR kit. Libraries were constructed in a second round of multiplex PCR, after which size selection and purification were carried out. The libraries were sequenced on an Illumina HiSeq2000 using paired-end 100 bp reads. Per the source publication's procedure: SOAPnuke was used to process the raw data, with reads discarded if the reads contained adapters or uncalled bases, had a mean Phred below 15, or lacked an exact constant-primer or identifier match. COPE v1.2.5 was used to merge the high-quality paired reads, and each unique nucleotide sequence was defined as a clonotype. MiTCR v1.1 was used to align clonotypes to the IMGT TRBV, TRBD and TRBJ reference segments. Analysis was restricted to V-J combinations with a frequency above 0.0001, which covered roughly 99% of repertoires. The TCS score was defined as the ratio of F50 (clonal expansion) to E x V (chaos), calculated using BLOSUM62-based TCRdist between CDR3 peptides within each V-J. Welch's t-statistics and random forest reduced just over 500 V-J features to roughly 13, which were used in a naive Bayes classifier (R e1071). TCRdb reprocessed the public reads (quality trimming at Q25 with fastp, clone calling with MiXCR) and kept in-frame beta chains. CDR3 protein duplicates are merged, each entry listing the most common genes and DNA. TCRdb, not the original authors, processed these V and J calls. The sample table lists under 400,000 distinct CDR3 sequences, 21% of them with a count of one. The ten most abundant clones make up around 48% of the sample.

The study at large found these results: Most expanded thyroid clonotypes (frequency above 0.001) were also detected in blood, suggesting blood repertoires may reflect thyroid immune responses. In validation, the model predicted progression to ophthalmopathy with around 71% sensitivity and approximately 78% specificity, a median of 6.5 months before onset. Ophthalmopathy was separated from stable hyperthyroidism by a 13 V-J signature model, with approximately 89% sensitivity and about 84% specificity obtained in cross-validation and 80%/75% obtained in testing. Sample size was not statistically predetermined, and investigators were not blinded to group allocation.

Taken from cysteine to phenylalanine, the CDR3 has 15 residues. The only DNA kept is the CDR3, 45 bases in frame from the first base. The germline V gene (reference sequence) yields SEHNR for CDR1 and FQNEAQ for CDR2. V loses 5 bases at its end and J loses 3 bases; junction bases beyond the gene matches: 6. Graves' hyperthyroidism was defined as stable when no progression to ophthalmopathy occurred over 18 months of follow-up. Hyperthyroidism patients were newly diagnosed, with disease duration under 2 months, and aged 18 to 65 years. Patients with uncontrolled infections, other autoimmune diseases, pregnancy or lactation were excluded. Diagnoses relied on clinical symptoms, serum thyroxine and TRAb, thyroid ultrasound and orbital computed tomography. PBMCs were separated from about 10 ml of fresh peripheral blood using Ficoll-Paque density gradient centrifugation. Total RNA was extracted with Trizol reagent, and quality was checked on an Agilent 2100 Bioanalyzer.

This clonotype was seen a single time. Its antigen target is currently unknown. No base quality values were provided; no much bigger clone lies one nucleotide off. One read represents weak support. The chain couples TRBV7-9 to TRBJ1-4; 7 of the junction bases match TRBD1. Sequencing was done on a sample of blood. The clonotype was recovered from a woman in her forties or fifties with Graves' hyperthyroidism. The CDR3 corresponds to CASSPQGQPNEKLFF. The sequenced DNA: TGTGCCAGCAGCCCGCAGGGACAGCCTAATGAAAAACTGTTTTTT.